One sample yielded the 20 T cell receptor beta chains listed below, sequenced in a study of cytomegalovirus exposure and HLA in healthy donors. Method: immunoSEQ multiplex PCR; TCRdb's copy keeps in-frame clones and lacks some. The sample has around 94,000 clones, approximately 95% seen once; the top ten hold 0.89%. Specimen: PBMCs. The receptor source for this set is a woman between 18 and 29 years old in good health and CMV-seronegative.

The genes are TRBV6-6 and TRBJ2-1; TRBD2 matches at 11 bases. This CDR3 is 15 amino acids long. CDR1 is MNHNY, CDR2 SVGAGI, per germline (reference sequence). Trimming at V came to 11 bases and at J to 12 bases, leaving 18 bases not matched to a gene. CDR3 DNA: TGTGCCTGCACCCGAGTACTAGCGGGAGCACATGGGCAGTTCTTC. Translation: CACTRVLAGAHGQFF.

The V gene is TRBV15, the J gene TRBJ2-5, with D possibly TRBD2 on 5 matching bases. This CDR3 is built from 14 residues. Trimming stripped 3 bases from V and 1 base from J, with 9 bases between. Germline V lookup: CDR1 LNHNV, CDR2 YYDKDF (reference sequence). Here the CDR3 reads CATSRPGVQETQYF. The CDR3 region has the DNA TGTGCCACCAGCAGGCCCGGGGTCCAAGAGACCCAGTACTTC.

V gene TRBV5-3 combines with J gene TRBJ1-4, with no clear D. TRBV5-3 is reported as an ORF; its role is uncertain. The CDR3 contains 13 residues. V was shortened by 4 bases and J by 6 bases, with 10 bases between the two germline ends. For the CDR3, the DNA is TGTGCCAGAAGCCCGCCGGTGGATGAAAAACTGTTTTTT. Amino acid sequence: CARSPPVDEKLFF.

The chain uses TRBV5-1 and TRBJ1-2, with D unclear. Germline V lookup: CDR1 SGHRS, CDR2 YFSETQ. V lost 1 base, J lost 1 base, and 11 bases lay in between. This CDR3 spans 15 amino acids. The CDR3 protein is CASSLTELSNYGYTF. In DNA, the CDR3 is TGCGCCAGCAGCTTGACAGAGCTGAGTAACTATGGCTACACCTTC.

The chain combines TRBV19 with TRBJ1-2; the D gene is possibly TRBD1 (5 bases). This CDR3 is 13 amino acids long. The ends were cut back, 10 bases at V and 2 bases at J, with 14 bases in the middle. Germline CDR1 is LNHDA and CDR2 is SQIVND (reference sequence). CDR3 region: CATRDSQNYGYTF. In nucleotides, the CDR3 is TGTGCCACCAGGGACTCCCAAAACTATGGCTACACCTTC.

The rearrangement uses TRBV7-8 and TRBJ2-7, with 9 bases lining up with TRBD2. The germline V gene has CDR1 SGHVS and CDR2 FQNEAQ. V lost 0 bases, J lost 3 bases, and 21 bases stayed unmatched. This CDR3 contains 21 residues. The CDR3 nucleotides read TGTGCCAGCAGCTTAGCATCCGGATCGTCCCCCGGGCTAGCGGGGATCTACGAGCAGTACTTC. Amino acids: CASSLASGSSPGLAGIYEQYF. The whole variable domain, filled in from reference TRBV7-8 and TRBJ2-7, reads GAGVSQSPRYKVAKRGQDVALRCDPISGHVSLFWYQQALGQGPEFLTYFQNEAQLDKSGLPSDRFFAERPEGSVSTLKIQRTQQEDSAVYLCASSLASGSSPGLAGIYEQYFGPGTRLTVT.

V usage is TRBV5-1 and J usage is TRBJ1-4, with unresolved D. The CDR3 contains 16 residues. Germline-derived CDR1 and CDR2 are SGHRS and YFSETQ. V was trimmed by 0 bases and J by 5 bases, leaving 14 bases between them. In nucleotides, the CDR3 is TGCGCCAGCAGCTTGGCGGGGATTGGATTGAATGAAAAACTGTTTTTT. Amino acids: CASSLAGIGLNEKLFF.

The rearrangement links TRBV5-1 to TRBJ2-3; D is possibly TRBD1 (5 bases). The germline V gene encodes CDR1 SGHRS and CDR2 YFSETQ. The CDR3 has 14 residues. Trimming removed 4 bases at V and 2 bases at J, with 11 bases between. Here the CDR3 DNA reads TGCGCCAGCAGCATATTGACAGCCACAGATACGCAGTATTTT. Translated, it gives CASSILTATDTQYF.

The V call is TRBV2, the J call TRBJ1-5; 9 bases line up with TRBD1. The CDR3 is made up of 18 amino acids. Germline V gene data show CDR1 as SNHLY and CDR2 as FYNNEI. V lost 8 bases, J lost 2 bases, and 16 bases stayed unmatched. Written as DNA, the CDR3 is TGTGCCAGCTTGGCAACAGGGGGCCGATTCGTTGGCAATCAGCCCCAGCATTTT. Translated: CASLATGGRFVGNQPQHF. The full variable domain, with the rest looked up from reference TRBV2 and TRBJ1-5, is EPEVTQTPSHQVTQMGQEVILRCVPISNHLYFYWYRQILGQKVEFLVSFYNNEISEKSEIFDDQFSVERPDGSNFTLKIRSTKLEDSAMYFCASLATGGRFVGNQPQHFGDGTRLSIL.

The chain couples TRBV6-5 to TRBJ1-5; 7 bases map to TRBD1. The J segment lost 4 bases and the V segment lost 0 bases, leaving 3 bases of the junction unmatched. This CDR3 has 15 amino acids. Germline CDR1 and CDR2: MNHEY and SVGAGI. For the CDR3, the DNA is TGTGCCAGCAGTTACTCAGGGACAGCAAATCAGCCCCAGCATTTT. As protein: CASSYSGTANQPQHF.

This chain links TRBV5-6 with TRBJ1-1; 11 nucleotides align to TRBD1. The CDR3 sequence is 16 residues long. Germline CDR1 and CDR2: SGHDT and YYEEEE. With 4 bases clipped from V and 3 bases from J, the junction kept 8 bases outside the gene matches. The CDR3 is CASSLDRGRGYTEAFF. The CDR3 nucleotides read TGTGCCAGCAGCCTGGACAGGGGGCGAGGGTACACTGAAGCTTTCTTT.

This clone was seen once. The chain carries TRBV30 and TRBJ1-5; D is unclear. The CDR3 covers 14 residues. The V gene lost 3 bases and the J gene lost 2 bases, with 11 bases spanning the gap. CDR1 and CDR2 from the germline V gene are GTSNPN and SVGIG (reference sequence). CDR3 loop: CAWRSLGGNQPQHF. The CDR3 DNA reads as TGTGCCTGGAGGTCCTTAGGAGGCAATCAGCCCCAGCATTTT.

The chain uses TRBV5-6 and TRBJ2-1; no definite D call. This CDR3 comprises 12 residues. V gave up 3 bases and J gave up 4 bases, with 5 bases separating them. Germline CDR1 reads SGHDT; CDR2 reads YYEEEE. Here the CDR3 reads CASSWLYNEQFF. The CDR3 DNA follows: TGTGCCAGCAGCTGGCTTTACAATGAGCAGTTCTTC.

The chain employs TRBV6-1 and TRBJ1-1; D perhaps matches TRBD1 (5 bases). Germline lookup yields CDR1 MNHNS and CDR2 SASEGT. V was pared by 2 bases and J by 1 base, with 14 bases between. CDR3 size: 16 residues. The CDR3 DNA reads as TGTGCCAGCAGTGAACAGGGCCTCTTGGGGAACACTGAAGCTTTCTTT. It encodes CASSEQGLLGNTEAFF.

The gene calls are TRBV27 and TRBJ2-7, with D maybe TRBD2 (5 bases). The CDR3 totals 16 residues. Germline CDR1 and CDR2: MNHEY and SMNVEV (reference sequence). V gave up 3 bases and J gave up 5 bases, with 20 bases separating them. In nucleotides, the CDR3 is TGTGCCAGCAGTTTCTCCACCGCGGGTTCCAGAGACGAGCAGTACTTC. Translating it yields CASSFSTAGSRDEQYF.

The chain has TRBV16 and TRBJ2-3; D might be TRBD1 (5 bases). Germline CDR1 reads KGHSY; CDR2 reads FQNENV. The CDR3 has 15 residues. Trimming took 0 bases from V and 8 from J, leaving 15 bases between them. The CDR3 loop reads CASSQSGRATVTQYF. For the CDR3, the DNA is TGTGCCAGCAGCCAATCGGGCAGGGCGACCGTTACGCAGTATTTT.

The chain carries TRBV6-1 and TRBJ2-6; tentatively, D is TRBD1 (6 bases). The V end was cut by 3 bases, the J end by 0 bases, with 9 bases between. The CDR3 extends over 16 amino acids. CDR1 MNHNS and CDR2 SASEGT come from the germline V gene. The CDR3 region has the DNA TGTGCCAGCAGTGATCAGGGGAGCTCTGGGGCCAACGTCCTGACTTTC. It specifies CASSDQGSSGANVLTF.

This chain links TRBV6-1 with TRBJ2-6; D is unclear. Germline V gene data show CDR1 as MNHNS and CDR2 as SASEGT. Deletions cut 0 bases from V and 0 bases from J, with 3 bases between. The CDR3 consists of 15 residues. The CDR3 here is CASSEAHSGANVLTF. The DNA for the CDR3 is TGTGCCAGCAGTGAAGCACACTCTGGGGCCAACGTCCTGACTTTC.

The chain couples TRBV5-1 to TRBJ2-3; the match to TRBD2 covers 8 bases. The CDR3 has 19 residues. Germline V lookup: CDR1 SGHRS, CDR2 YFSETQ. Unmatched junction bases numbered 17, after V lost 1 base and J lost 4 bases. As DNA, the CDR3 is TGCGCCAGCAGCTTGCCGCGGGAGTTGCGAGCGGGAGTCGCAGATACGCAGTATTTT. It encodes CASSLPRELRAGVADTQYF. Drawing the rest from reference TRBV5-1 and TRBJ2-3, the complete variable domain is KAGVTQTPRYLIKTRGQQVTLSCSPISGHRSVSWYQQTPGQGLQFLFEYFSETQRNKGNFPGRFSGRQFSNSRSEMNVSTLELGDSALYLCASSLPRELRAGVADTQYFGPGTRLTVL.

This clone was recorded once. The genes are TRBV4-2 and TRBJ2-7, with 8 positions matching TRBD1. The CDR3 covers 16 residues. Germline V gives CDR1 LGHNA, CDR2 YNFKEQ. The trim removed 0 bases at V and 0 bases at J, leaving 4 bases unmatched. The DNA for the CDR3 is TGTGCCAGCAGCCAAGACGGGACAGGCAGCTCCTACGAGCAGTACTTC. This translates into CASSQDGTGSSYEQYF.